This passage covers 18 T cell receptor beta chains from one sample sequenced in a study of T cell responses to AZD1222 COVID-19 vaccine. Assay used: immunoSEQ multiplex PCR; TCRdb lists only in-frame clones, some missing. The sample contains roughly 100,000 clones, 85% to 90% of which appear only once. The specimen was peripheral blood, collected on day 0 of AZD1222 vaccination. These receptor sequences come from an adult in good health.

The chain joins TRBV11-3 to TRBJ2-4; D could derive from TRBD1 or TRBD2 (6 bases each). The length of the CDR3 is 17 residues. Germline lookup yields CDR1 SGHNT and CDR2 YENEEA. Trimming removed 5 bases at V and 1 base at J, with 18 bases between. The CDR3 is CASSPKYRDWAKNIQYF. Written as DNA, the CDR3 is TGTGCCAGCAGCCCCAAGTACAGGGACTGGGCCAAAAACATTCAGTACTTC.

This rearrangement joins TRBV7-8 to TRBJ2-1, with 9 bases aligning to TRBD2. Per the germline V gene, CDR1 is SGHVS and CDR2 is FQNEAQ. The CDR3 length is 15 residues. V shed 4 bases, J shed 6 bases, and the junction held 7 bases outside the gene matches. The CDR3 region has the DNA TGTGCCAGCAGCTCCCATAGCGGGAGTACCAATGAGCAGTTCTTC. Amino acids: CASSSHSGSTNEQFF.

The rearrangement joins TRBV2 to TRBJ2-1, with 7 bases aligning to TRBD2. After removal of 3 bases from V and 4 bases from J, the junction contained 3 bases not matched to a gene. Looked up from germline, CDR1 is SNHLY and CDR2 is FYNNEI. CDR3 length equals 14 residues. Here the CDR3 DNA reads TGTGCCAGCAGTGATACTAGCGCGTACAATGAGCAGTTCTTC. Encoded protein: CASSDTSAYNEQFF.

The chain combines TRBV6-5 with TRBJ1-3, with D perhaps matching TRBD1 (6 bases). V was shortened by 1 base and J by 3 bases, with 10 bases between the two germline ends. The CDR3 has 15 residues. The V gene's germline CDR1 is MNHEY and CDR2 SVGAGI. The CDR3 bases are TGTGCCAGCAGTTACTTGGGGGCGGTTGGAAACACCATATATTTT. Its translation is CASSYLGAVGNTIYF.

The chain couples TRBV28 to TRBJ1-1, with D hard to call. With 2 bases removed from V and 10 bases from J, the gap between germline ends came to 17 bases. CDR1 is MDHEN and CDR2 is SYDVKM in the germline V gene. The CDR3 is made up of 14 amino acids. This CDR3 is CASSLGHQGGTAFF. CDR3 in DNA: TGTGCCAGCAGTTTAGGGCATCAAGGCGGTACAGCTTTCTTT.

The V gene is TRBV7-3, the J gene TRBJ2-7; maybe TRBD1 (5 bases). The length of the CDR3 is 13 residues. V was shortened by 3 bases and J by 6 bases, with 12 bases between the two germline ends. Germline V gene data show CDR1 as SGHTA and CDR2 as FQGTGA. Here the CDR3 reads CASSFSRVGEQYF. CDR3 DNA: TGTGCCAGCAGCTTTTCCAGGGTTGGCGAGCAGTACTTC.

The rearrangement uses TRBV27 and TRBJ2-1, with D unclear. V lost 6 bases, J lost 0 bases, and 12 bases lay in between. The CDR3 totals 15 residues. The germline V gene encodes CDR1 MNHEY and CDR2 SMNVEV (reference sequence). The CDR3 DNA reads as TGTGCCAGCAGAGTTCTGGGCAGCTCCTACAATGAGCAGTTCTTC. It is translated as CASRVLGSSYNEQFF.

J is TRBJ2-1 and V is TRBV3-1 (or the pseudogene TRBV3-2), with 9 bases matching TRBD2. With 1 base clipped from V and 5 bases from J, the junction kept 0 bases outside the gene matches. This CDR3 contains 14 residues. CDR1 is LGHDT, CDR2 YNNKEL, per germline (reference sequence). The DNA of the CDR3 is TGTGCCAGCAGCCAAGTAGCGGGAGACAATGAGCAGTTCTTC. It specifies CASSQVAGDNEQFF.

The chain is built from TRBV29-1 and TRBJ2-5; D is unclear. CDR1 and CDR2 (germline): SQVTM, ANQGSEA. The CDR3 has 11 residues. The V and J ends lost 7 bases and 5 bases respectively, with 11 bases between them. CDR3 residues: CSANRMETQYF. The CDR3 region has the DNA TGCAGCGCAAATCGGATGGAGACCCAGTACTTC.

The count of this clone is one. V usage is TRBV5-5 and J usage is TRBJ2-1; D not resolved. Deletions cut 0 bases from V and 3 bases from J, with 7 bases between. The length of the CDR3 is 14 residues. CDR1 is SGHKS and CDR2 is YYEKEE in the germline V gene (reference sequence). The DNA for the CDR3 is TGTGCCAGCAGCTTGGACGGCTACTACAATGAGCAGTTCTTC. Protein: CASSLDGYYNEQFF.

V is TRBV6-6 and J is TRBJ1-1, with a weak D call TRBD1 (5 bases). V was pared by 10 bases and J by 6 bases, with 12 bases between. Germline-derived CDR1 and CDR2 are MNHNY and SVGAGI (reference sequence). This CDR3 has 11 amino acids. CDR3 loop: CATRVIAEAFF. In nucleotides, the CDR3 is TGTGCCACCAGGGTTATCGCTGAAGCTTTCTTT.

The rearrangement uses TRBV11-2 and TRBJ1-4, with a tentative D call TRBD1 (5 bases). Trimming took 0 bases from V and 14 from J, leaving 16 bases between them. This CDR3 is built from 14 residues. The germline gives CDR1 SGHAT, CDR2 FQNNGV. CDR3 DNA sequence: TGTGCCAGCAGCTTAGACCCGGGACTCAGCGCTCTGTTTTTT. It translates to CASSLDPGLSALFF.

V and J are TRBV6-5 and TRBJ2-7; 10 bases are a match to TRBD1. The germline gives CDR1 MNHEY, CDR2 SVGAGI. With V trimmed by 4 bases and J by 0 bases, 3 bases remained unmatched. This CDR3 has 15 amino acids. The CDR3 DNA reads as TGTGCCAGCAGTTCGGACAGGGGGTCCTCCTACGAGCAGTACTTC. This codes for CASSSDRGSSYEQYF.

The genes are TRBV9 and TRBJ2-2; 11 nucleotides align to TRBD2. This CDR3 region has 15 residues. Germline assignment: CDR1 SGDLS and CDR2 YYNGEE. V shed 1 base, J shed 6 bases, and the junction held 2 bases outside the gene matches. The chain's CDR3 is CASSVTSGGSGELFF. In DNA, the CDR3 is TGTGCCAGCAGCGTAACTAGCGGGGGCTCCGGGGAGCTGTTTTTT.

The genes are TRBV7-9 and TRBJ2-1, with a weak D call TRBD2 (6 bases). The CDR3 runs to 15 residues. Germline loops: CDR1 SEHNR, CDR2 FQNEAQ (reference sequence). V lost 1 base to trimming and J lost 8 bases, with 15 bases between them. In nucleotides, the CDR3 is TGTGCCAGCAGCTTAGGACTAGTTTTGAGCGATGAGCAGTTCTTC. Residues: CASSLGLVLSDEQFF.

Only one count was recorded for this clone. The V call is TRBV25-1, the J call TRBJ1-2; the D is unclear. Germline loops: CDR1 MGHDK, CDR2 SYGVNS. V gave up 3 bases and J gave up 0 bases, with 8 bases separating them. The CDR3 covers 14 residues. DNA of the CDR3: TGTGCCAGCAGTGAGTGGGGAACTAACTATGGCTACACCTTC. Its translation is CASSEWGTNYGYTF.

This chain links TRBV5-1 with TRBJ2-1; D is unresolved. Germline CDR1 reads SGHRS; CDR2 reads YFSETQ. CDR3 size: 12 residues. The V end was cut by 4 bases, the J end by 9 bases, with 11 bases between. In DNA, the CDR3 is TGCGCCAGCAGCACTTCGGGTGGTGAGCAGTTCTTC. Protein: CASSTSGGEQFF.

V gene TRBV5-1 combines with J gene TRBJ2-5; tentative D call: TRBD1 (6 bases). Trimming took off 0 bases at V and 5 bases at J, with 11 bases between the two ends. This CDR3 has 14 residues. Germline values: CDR1 SGHRS, CDR2 YFSETQ. CDR3 region: CASSLEPGDETQYF. For the CDR3, the DNA is TGCGCCAGCAGCTTGGAGCCAGGGGATGAGACCCAGTACTTC.